This T cell receptor beta chain was captured in a study of OX40 agonist ivuxolimab in advanced cancers. Study overall: Recorded diagnoses for dose-escalation patients were hepatocellular carcinoma, melanoma, renal cell or head and neck cancer. There were three patients with partial responses, one having hepatocellular carcinoma and two cutaneous melanoma. General study results and limits: At 0.1 to 3.0 mg/kg and by week 6, CD4+ and CD8+ T cells in the blood had expanded clonally. There were, on average, more expanded clones in CD8+ T cells than in CD4+.

The germline gives CDR1 KGHSH, CDR2 LQKENI. The CDR3 consists of 17 residues. J was trimmed by 0 bases and V by 3 bases; bases with no gene match: 4. TCRdb's table, derived via immunoSEQ multiplex PCR, lists solely in-frame clones and lacks some. The sample consists of roughly 32,000 clones, roughly 91% of them appearing once. Concerning this clone: Antigen specificity is unknown.

V is TRBV18 and J is TRBJ2-1; 11 bases are shared with TRBD2. Sample: CD4+ or CD8+ T cells sorted from blood, taken in a trial of the OX40 agonist ivuxolimab. The sequence derives from an adult with an advanced solid tumor such as melanoma, head and neck, liver or kidney cancer. CDR3 in amino acids: CASSPSSGGSSYNEQFF. The CDR3 nucleotides are TGTGCCAGCTCACCGTCTAGCGGGGGGAGCTCCTACAATGAGCAGTTCTTC.